The TCR beta chain described here comes from a study of T cell changes during pregnancy in multiple sclerosis. The CDR3 is 16 residues long. The germline V gene encodes CDR1 SGHRS and CDR2 YFSETQ. Trimming cost V 1 base and J 4 bases; bases outside gene matches: 8. Produced via immunoSEQ multiplex PCR; TCRdb's table is partial and in-frame only. The sample shows 85,000 to 100,000 clones, less than 95% of them seen only once. This chain uses TRBV5-1 with TRBJ1-1, with TRBD1 matching over 9 bases. The clonotype was recovered from a female donor with multiple sclerosis, enrolled in a pregnancy study. Sequenced material: peripheral blood, taken before pregnancy. CDR3 bases: TGCGCCAGCAGCTTGAAAACAGGGGGCGCGGGCACTGAAGCTTTCTTT. This encodes CASSLKTGGAGTEAFF.